These T cell receptor beta chains were read from a single sample in a study of blood T cell repertoires in COVID-19. Profiling relied on immunoSEQ multiplex PCR, and the TCRdb table lists in-frame clones only, not all of them. This table holds some 100,000 clones, around 84% found once. The sequenced sample was peripheral blood. These TCRs come from a woman in her seventies with active or convalescent COVID-19. Both conserved end residues are part of each CDR3. Each record gives: CDR3 protein, J gene, V gene, clone size. The size field is filled for only some rows; it gives once, few, many or a size class.

CASSIRARGLPNEKLFF | TRBJ1-4 | TRBV19 | once
CASSLGQGAHNEQFF | TRBJ2-1 | TRBV7-2 | .
CASTLGQSGSYEQYF | TRBJ2-7 | TRBV6-5 | .
CSVAGLITGELFF | TRBJ2-2 | TRBV29-1 | .
CASSSPGQGWNEQFF | TRBJ2-1 | TRBV5-1 | .
CASSPDLSSYNEQFF | TRBJ2-1 | TRBV2 | .
CASRSLSGGNTGELFF | TRBJ2-2 | TRBV2 | .
CASSMAGNTGELFF | TRBJ2-2 | TRBV19 | .
CASSLGPPRGGDEQFF | TRBJ2-1 | TRBV7-2 | .
CASSPRQGYNSPLHF | TRBJ1-6 | TRBV7-9 | .
CASSPTGVNEKLFF | TRBJ1-4 | TRBV5-1 | few
CASAPIGRGEDTQYF | TRBJ2-3 | TRBV28 | once
CASSQRQGPLHF | TRBJ1-6 | TRBV3-1/TRBV3-2 | .
CASSAGTSGGESSTDTQYF | TRBJ2-3 | TRBV2 | .
CASSLGGGLQETQYF | TRBJ2-5 | TRBV11-2 | .
CSASGAIGDTQYF | TRBJ2-3 | TRBV20-1 | .
CASSYLGAADEQYF | TRBJ2-7 | TRBV6-5 | .